This T cell receptor (beta chain) was identified during a study of blood T cell repertoires in COVID-19. In Seattle, patients joined the study during active infection and were tracked longitudinally. Original data processing: Nucleated cell number was recorded as an estimate derived from reference gene primer amplification. This table comes from immunoSEQ multiplex PCR, and its TCRdb copy is limited to in-frame clones, with some not included. D and trimming come from the DNA, and the V and J calls and clone size come from that table. The sample shows under 400,000 clones, approximately 90% of them seen only once. The CDR3 sequence is 15 residues long. Trimming cost V 4 bases and J 7 bases, with 17 bases left between them. Germline assignment: CDR1 SGHRS and CDR2 YFSETQ.

The sequence was collected from a young woman with COVID-19, enrolled during active disease. The V call is TRBV5-1, the J call TRBJ1-4, with D maybe TRBD1 (6 bases). Input material: peripheral blood. CDR3 nucleotides: TGCGCCAGCAGCCAGTTAGAGGGGGGGATTGAAAAACTGTTTTTT. It translates to CASSQLEGGIEKLFF.